This is a list of T cell receptor beta chains from one sample in a study of T cell repertoires in cytomegalovirus infection. Each CDR3 protein gets one entry after TCRdb re-called the reads with MiXCR. The data contain 150,000 to 200,000 distinct CDR3 sequences, 8% to 10% of them singletons. The sequenced sample consisted of PBMCs. Source of these receptors: a human donor in good health (CMV status not recorded). Some clones in this sample may be carry-over from other donors' samples. Each CDR3 is given without its conserved first and last residue. A D gene is named only where the DNA matches it firmly.

CDR3aa: ASSRTDRGIHEQY; d_gene: -; v_gene: TRBV7-9; j_gene: TRBJ2-7
CDR3aa: SARDEGRGNEKLF; d_gene: -; v_gene: TRBV20-1; j_gene: TRBJ1-4
CDR3aa: SASPAGSTDTQY; d_gene: -; v_gene: TRBV20-1; j_gene: TRBJ2-3
CDR3aa: ASSSRPGNTIY; d_gene: -; v_gene: TRBV6-1; j_gene: TRBJ1-3
CDR3aa: ASSSQGASDEQY; d_gene: TRBD1; v_gene: TRBV6-2/TRBV6-3; j_gene: TRBJ2-7
CDR3aa: ASSPRQGFSGNTIY; d_gene: TRBD1; v_gene: TRBV7-2; j_gene: TRBJ1-3
CDR3aa: ATSREEGRMGNEQF; d_gene: -; v_gene: TRBV15; j_gene: TRBJ2-1
CDR3aa: ASSTGRDSFFSEAF; d_gene: TRBD1; v_gene: TRBV5-1; j_gene: TRBJ1-1
CDR3aa: ASSMGLAGSSYEQY; d_gene: TRBD2; v_gene: TRBV5-4; j_gene: TRBJ2-7
CDR3aa: ASSLFGGNQPQH; d_gene: -; v_gene: TRBV23-1; j_gene: TRBJ1-5
CDR3aa: ASSSGTGHSPLH; d_gene: TRBD1; v_gene: TRBV28; j_gene: TRBJ1-6
CDR3aa: ASSFSGSGEQY; d_gene: -; v_gene: TRBV12-3/TRBV12-4; j_gene: TRBJ2-7
CDR3aa: ASSFSGTGVHEQY; d_gene: TRBD1; v_gene: TRBV28; j_gene: TRBJ2-7
CDR3aa: SASGLAGVAKNIQY; d_gene: TRBD2; v_gene: TRBV20-1; j_gene: TRBJ2-4
CDR3aa: ASRRDRASNQPQH; d_gene: TRBD1; v_gene: TRBV6-2/TRBV6-3; j_gene: TRBJ1-5
CDR3aa: ASSRIRGEGYT; d_gene: -; v_gene: TRBV7-9; j_gene: TRBJ1-2
CDR3aa: ASRAPSANGYT; d_gene: -; v_gene: TRBV28; j_gene: TRBJ1-2
CDR3aa: ASSWTGGETQY; d_gene: TRBD1; v_gene: TRBV27; j_gene: TRBJ2-5
CDR3aa: ASSPERSGRKDEQF; d_gene: TRBD2; v_gene: TRBV4-3; j_gene: TRBJ2-1
CDR3aa: ASSLGPSTSGNTIY; d_gene: -; v_gene: TRBV5-6; j_gene: TRBJ1-3
CDR3aa: ASSLGGNSPLH; d_gene: -; v_gene: TRBV7-2; j_gene: TRBJ1-6
CDR3aa: ASSLPPEAF; d_gene: -; v_gene: TRBV2; j_gene: TRBJ1-1
CDR3aa: SVVLTLDGEQF; d_gene: -; v_gene: TRBV29-1; j_gene: TRBJ2-1
CDR3aa: ASSQGGLDNSPLH; d_gene: -; v_gene: TRBV4-3; j_gene: TRBJ1-6
CDR3aa: SVKTAYNTEAF; d_gene: -; v_gene: TRBV29-1; j_gene: TRBJ1-1
CDR3aa: SVRRDKNTEAF; d_gene: -; v_gene: TRBV29-1; j_gene: TRBJ1-1
CDR3aa: ASSSGDRGPHGYT; d_gene: TRBD1; v_gene: TRBV7-2; j_gene: TRBJ1-2
CDR3aa: AWSADREVYGYT; d_gene: TRBD1; v_gene: TRBV30; j_gene: TRBJ1-2
CDR3aa: ASSQRRGAILSSYNEQF; d_gene: -; v_gene: TRBV7-6; j_gene: TRBJ2-1
CDR3aa: ASTHRGWSYGYT; d_gene: -; v_gene: TRBV6-2/TRBV6-3; j_gene: TRBJ1-2
CDR3aa: ASSFRRSYGYT; d_gene: -; v_gene: TRBV12-3/TRBV12-4; j_gene: TRBJ1-2
CDR3aa: ASSMDRGAYNEQF; d_gene: TRBD1; v_gene: TRBV7-8; j_gene: TRBJ2-1
CDR3aa: ASSPIQDSHRGAEQF; d_gene: -; v_gene: TRBV7-6; j_gene: TRBJ2-1
CDR3aa: ASSSDGYGYT; d_gene: -; v_gene: TRBV11-3; j_gene: TRBJ1-2
CDR3aa: SAGRGNTEAF; d_gene: -; v_gene: TRBV20-1; j_gene: TRBJ1-1
CDR3aa: SASERAHSTDTQY; d_gene: -; v_gene: TRBV20-1; j_gene: TRBJ2-3
CDR3aa: ASSRHSTEAF; d_gene: -; v_gene: TRBV5-4; j_gene: TRBJ1-1
CDR3aa: ASSGGTGLNTEAF; d_gene: TRBD1; v_gene: TRBV19; j_gene: TRBJ1-1
CDR3aa: ASSFSTRLAGEETQY; d_gene: TRBD2; v_gene: TRBV7-2; j_gene: TRBJ2-5
CDR3aa: SAPGPGELF; d_gene: -; v_gene: TRBV20-1; j_gene: TRBJ2-2
CDR3aa: ASSFSGTTYNEQF; d_gene: -; v_gene: TRBV11-3; j_gene: TRBJ2-1
CDR3aa: ASSPPHSRPYNEQF; d_gene: -; v_gene: TRBV28; j_gene: TRBJ2-1
CDR3aa: ASSLDRTDTDTQY; d_gene: -; v_gene: TRBV11-2; j_gene: TRBJ2-3
CDR3aa: SDGTGYGYT; d_gene: TRBD1; v_gene: TRBV29-1; j_gene: TRBJ1-2
CDR3aa: ASSTTTLDFYEQY; d_gene: -; v_gene: TRBV7-8; j_gene: TRBJ2-7